This TCR beta chain came from a study of blood T cell repertoires in COVID-19. The wider study: From T cells, B-cell-depleted T cells, or PBMCs came the material, which was cDNA or gDNA.

In Seattle, patients joined the study during active infection and were tracked longitudinally. Original processing methods: Amplification with reference gene primers provided the estimates of nucleated cell counts. Produced via immunoSEQ multiplex PCR; TCRdb's table is partial and in-frame only. The DNA gave D and trimming, while V, J and clone size come from that table. In the table there are roughly 200,000 clones, under 90% of which are singletons. The CDR3 length is 13 residues. V was clipped by 3 bases and J by 9 bases, with 13 bases between them. Germline values: CDR1 LNHDA, CDR2 SQIVND (reference sequence).

This sequence originates from a woman aged 80 or older with COVID-19, enrolled during active disease. Material for sequencing was peripheral blood. This chain connects TRBV19 to TRBJ2-3; D is unresolved. CDR3 amino acids: CASSIQIGDTQYF. In DNA, the CDR3 is TGTGCCAGTAGTATCCAGATTGGAGACACGCAGTATTTT. Drawing the rest from reference TRBV19 and TRBJ2-3, the complete variable domain is DGGITQSPKYLFRKEGQNVTLSCEQNLNHDAMYWYRQDPGQGLRLIYYSQIVNDFQKGDIAEGYSVSREKKESFPLTVTSAQKNPTAFYLCASSIQIGDTQYFGPGTRLTVL.